The 3 T cell receptor beta chains in this list originate from one sample, sequenced in a study of shared clonotypes between healthy human individuals. The assay was immunoSEQ multiplex PCR, and TCRdb's table has in-frame clones only and misses some. The table lists around 510,000 clones, 95% to 97% of them singletons, with about 0.067% in the top ten. The specimen was naive CD4+ T cells sorted from blood. Subset in this sample: CD45RA+ positively selected. These receptors came from a woman aged 25 to 45 in good health.

The chain links TRBV9 to TRBJ2-1; no firm D call. With 4 bases removed from V and 9 bases from J, the gap between germline ends came to 14 bases. From germline, CDR1 is SGDLS and CDR2 YYNGEE. CDR3 length: 13 residues. CDR3 region: CASSPPASLEQFF. DNA of the CDR3: TGTGCCAGCAGCCCCCCCGCTTCGCTTGAGCAGTTCTTC.

The chain uses TRBV6-4 and TRBJ2-3, with D possibly being TRBD1 or TRBD2 (5 bases each). V was shortened by 4 bases and J by 4 bases, with 15 bases between the two germline ends. Germline values: CDR1 MRHNA, CDR2 SNTAGT. This CDR3 spans 15 amino acids. As DNA, the CDR3 is TGTGCCAGCAGTGGAACCGGGACGGAATCAGATACGCAGTATTTT. This encodes CASSGTGTESDTQYF.

A remark on this clone: An end of the junction does not agree with germline; a read error may underlie this. V and J are TRBV10-3 and TRBJ2-7; 10 nucleotides agree with TRBD1. Germline CDR1 ENHRY, CDR2 SYGVKD. CDR3 length: 15 amino acids. This CDR3 is CASSYSGTGVYEQYF. In nucleotides, the CDR3 is TGTGCCAGCAGTTACTCCGGGACAGGGGTCTACGAGCAGTACTTC.